A selection of T cell receptor beta chains follows, all from one sample in a study of T and B cells in COVID-19 patients. Via MiXCR, TCRdb re-called the multiplex PCR reads, giving one row per CDR3 protein. There are tens of thousands of distinct CDR3 sequences in the sample; over 25% occur only once, and 2.8% lies in the top ten. The material sequenced was blood. All receptors come from a human donor who had recovered from COVID-19. Both conserved end residues are part of each CDR3. The D gene is left open where the match is weak. Clone size is not always given. Where it is, it says once, few, many or a class for expanded clones.

TRBV27	.	TRBJ1-2	.	CASSSILGGNYGYTF	TGTGCCAGCAGTAGTATTTTAGGGGGTAACTATGGCTACACCTTC
TRBV7-9	.	TRBJ2-5	.	CASSLNDGQETQYF	TGTGCCAGCAGCTTAAATGACGGACAAGAGACCCAGTACTTC
TRBV11-1	once	TRBJ2-5	.	CASSDSMAQQETQYF	TGTGCCAGCAGTGACTCGATGGCACAGCAAGAGACCCAGTACTTC
TRBV29-1	medium-sized	TRBJ2-2	TRBD1	CSVGQGGGAGELFF	TGCAGCGTTGGACAGGGGGGTGGAGCCGGGGAGCTGTTTTTT
TRBV19	medium-sized	TRBJ2-3	TRBD1	CASSIGDRGQDTQYF	TGTGCCAGTAGTATTGGTGACAGGGGGCAAGATACGCAGTATTTT
TRBV19	medium-sized	TRBJ2-7	.	CASSSRVLSYEQYF	TGTGCCAGTAGTTCCAGGGTGTTGAGCTACGAGCAGTACTTC
TRBV12-3/TRBV12-4	many	TRBJ2-2	TRBD2	CASRYSGGDTGELFF	TGTGCCAGCAGATACTCGGGGGGGGACACCGGGGAGCTGTTTTTT
TRBV6-2/TRBV6-3	few	TRBJ2-5	TRBD1	CASSKFLRGTQETQYF	TGTGCCAGCAGTAAATTCCTCAGGGGGACCCAAGAGACCCAGTACTTC
TRBV30	many	TRBJ1-1	.	CAWSGTVEAFF	TGTGCCTGGAGTGGCACGGTTGAAGCTTTCTTT
TRBV7-2	.	TRBJ2-2	TRBD2	CASSQREGTGELFF	TGTGCCAGCAGCCAGCGGGAAGGCACCGGGGAGCTGTTTTTT
TRBV18	.	TRBJ2-2	TRBD2	CASSPVGAGTGELFF	TGTGCCAGCTCCCCGGTGGGAGCGGGGACCGGGGAGCTGTTTTTT
TRBV5-4	few	TRBJ2-1	TRBD2	CASKFGLAGGNEQFF	TGTGCCAGCAAATTCGGACTAGCGGGGGGGAATGAGCAGTTCTTC
TRBV29-1	medium-sized	TRBJ1-2	.	CSVVQSSAGYTF	TGCAGCGTTGTCCAATCGAGTGCTGGCTACACCTTC
TRBV6-2/TRBV6-3	.	TRBJ2-1	.	CASSPPTPRRAGNEQFF	TGTGCCAGCAGCCCCCCGACGCCCCGGAGGGCGGGGAATGAGCAGTTCTTC
TRBV12-3/TRBV12-4	few	TRBJ1-1	.	CASSPTVNTEAFF	TGTGCCAGCAGTCCGACAGTAAACACTGAAGCTTTCTTT
TRBV19	medium-sized	TRBJ2-2	.	CASGRGQFGELFF	TGTGCCTCCGGGAGGGGGCAGTTTGGGGAGCTGTTTTTT
TRBV27	.	TRBJ2-7	.	CASSLTSSYEQYF	TGTGCCAGCAGTTTAACTAGCTCCTACGAGCAGTACTTC
TRBV5-6	few	TRBJ2-3	TRBD1	CASSLETGHGTDTQYF	TGTGCCAGCAGCTTGGAGACAGGGCACGGCACAGATACGCAGTATTTT
TRBV6-5	.	TRBJ1-1	.	CASKLQGLGVTEAFF	TGTGCCAGCAAACTCCAGGGTTTGGGAGTCACTGAAGCTTTCTTT
TRBV19	medium-sized	TRBJ2-1	.	CASSEGLVNEQFF	TGTGCCAGTAGTGAGGGTCTCGTCAATGAGCAGTTCTTC
TRBV27	.	TRBJ2-1	TRBD2	CASSAYSGRAGDEQFF	TGTGCCAGCAGTGCTTACAGCGGGAGGGCCGGGGATGAGCAGTTCTTC
TRBV5-1	once	TRBJ2-7	TRBD1	CASSHGTGGPYEQYF	TGCGCCAGCAGCCACGGGACAGGGGGCCCCTACGAGCAGTACTTC
TRBV6-5	.	TRBJ2-4	.	CASRGLIQNIQYF	TGTGCCAGCAGGGGCCTGATCCAAAACATTCAGTACTTC
TRBV11-1	few	TRBJ2-2	.	CASSLRGSNTGELFF	TGTGCCAGCAGCCTTCGTGGGTCGAACACCGGGGAGCTGTTTTTT
TRBV6-6	few	TRBJ2-3	.	CASSRGGQGTDTQYF	TGTGCCAGCAGCCGGGGGGGACAGGGCACAGATACGCAGTATTTT
TRBV11-2	.	TRBJ2-7	.	CASSQGVGTREQYF	TGTGCCAGCAGCCAAGGGGTAGGGACGAGGGAGCAGTACTTC
TRBV30	few	TRBJ2-1	.	CAWMASSYNEQFF	TGTGCCTGGATGGCTAGCAGCTACAATGAGCAGTTCTTC
TRBV12-3/TRBV12-4	medium-sized	TRBJ2-6	TRBD2	CASTLRTSGANVLTF	TGTGCCAGCACCCTCAGGACTAGTGGTGCCAACGTCCTGACTTTC
TRBV18	few	TRBJ2-7	TRBD2	CASSGSAGTSGRAAVYEQYF	TGTGCCAGCTCAGGCTCCGCCGGGACTAGCGGGAGGGCCGCCGTTTACGAGCAGTACTTC
TRBV10-3	.	TRBJ1-1	.	CAISDPHMNTEAFF	TGTGCCATCAGTGACCCGCACATGAACACTGAAGCTTTCTTT
TRBV5-6	.	TRBJ2-7	.	CASSPPGQGRYEQYF	TGTGCCAGCAGCCCCCCGGGGCAGGGCCGCTACGAGCAGTACTTC
TRBV7-6	few	TRBJ2-7	TRBD1	CASSLESLGQGYEQYF	TGTGCCAGCAGCTTAGAATCATTGGGACAGGGATACGAGCAGTACTTC
TRBV19	.	TRBJ2-2	TRBD1	CASSIRGQGLGELFF	TGTGCCAGTAGTATTCGGGGACAGGGGTTAGGGGAGCTGTTTTTT
TRBV5-4	.	TRBJ1-4	TRBD1	CASSVTGGEEKLFF	TGTGCCAGCAGCGTGACAGGGGGGGAAGAAAAACTGTTTTTT
TRBV13	few	TRBJ1-1	TRBD1	CASSSFRTGKNTEAFF	TGTGCCAGCAGCTCCTTTAGGACAGGGAAGAACACTGAAGCTTTCTTT
TRBV11-1	medium-sized	TRBJ2-3	TRBD2	CASSLGLAGDTDTQYF	TGTGCCAGCAGCTTAGGGTTAGCGGGGGACACAGATACGCAGTATTTT
TRBV19	.	TRBJ2-5	TRBD2	CASSMRLAGVLGEETQYF	TGTGCCAGTAGTATGAGGCTAGCGGGAGTCCTTGGGGAAGAGACCCAGTACTTC
TRBV6-5	.	TRBJ1-4	.	CASKWTPSQTNEKLFF	TGTGCCAGCAAATGGACGCCAAGTCAAACTAATGAAAAACTGTTTTTT
TRBV27	many	TRBJ2-7	.	CASSQSRGSYEQYF	TGTGCCAGCAGTCAATCTCGGGGGTCCTACGAGCAGTACTTC
TRBV12-3/TRBV12-4	.	TRBJ2-6	.	CASTPGSGANVLTF	TGTGCCAGCACCCCCGGTAGTGGGGCCAACGTCCTGACTTTC
TRBV18	.	TRBJ1-5	TRBD1	CASSRTGYSNQPQHF	TGTGCCAGCTCACGGACAGGTTATAGCAATCAGCCCCAGCATTTT
TRBV6-6	few	TRBJ2-7	TRBD2	CASSNPGTSAYEQYF	TGTGCCAGCAGTAACCCCGGGACTAGCGCTTACGAGCAGTACTTC
TRBV30	few	TRBJ1-1	TRBD1	CAFDRGRGTEAFF	TGTGCCTTCGACAGGGGAAGAGGGACTGAAGCTTTCTTT
TRBV5-6	.	TRBJ1-5	.	CASSLVRDSNQPQHF	TGTGCCAGCAGCTTGGTGAGGGACAGCAATCAGCCCCAGCATTTT
TRBV7-9	.	TRBJ1-1	.	CASSQGFEGNTEAFF	TGTGCCAGCAGCCAAGGGTTCGAGGGGAACACTGAAGCTTTCTTT
TRBV29-1	medium-sized	TRBJ2-3	TRBD2	CSLPGPGTSGHTQYF	TGCAGCCTCCCAGGCCCGGGGACTAGCGGCCATACGCAGTATTTT
TRBV5-1	.	TRBJ2-2	TRBD2	CASSPATAGVAGELFF	TGCGCCAGCAGCCCTGCGACAGCGGGAGTTGCCGGGGAGCTGTTTTTT